This T cell receptor beta chain was recorded in a study of OX40 agonist ivuxolimab in advanced cancers. This clone was observed a handful of times. Other DNA sequences in the sample encode the same CDR3. This table comes from immunoSEQ multiplex PCR, and its TCRdb copy is limited to in-frame clones, with some not included. In the table there are 83,000 or so clones, about 86% of which are singletons. V was pared by 5 bases and J by 3 bases, with 4 bases of the junction left unmatched. Germline CDR1 and CDR2: SGHTA and FQGTGA. The CDR3 runs 14 residues. The source of this sequence is an adult with an advanced solid tumor such as melanoma, head and neck, liver or kidney cancer. This chain uses TRBV7-3 with TRBJ2-5, with 9 bases matching TRBD1. The sequencing here drew on CD4+ or CD8+ T cells sorted from blood, taken in a trial of the OX40 agonist ivuxolimab. CDR3 DNA sequence: TGTGCCAGCAGCCTCACAGGGGGCGAAGAGACCCAGTACTTC. Translating gives CASSLTGGEETQYF.